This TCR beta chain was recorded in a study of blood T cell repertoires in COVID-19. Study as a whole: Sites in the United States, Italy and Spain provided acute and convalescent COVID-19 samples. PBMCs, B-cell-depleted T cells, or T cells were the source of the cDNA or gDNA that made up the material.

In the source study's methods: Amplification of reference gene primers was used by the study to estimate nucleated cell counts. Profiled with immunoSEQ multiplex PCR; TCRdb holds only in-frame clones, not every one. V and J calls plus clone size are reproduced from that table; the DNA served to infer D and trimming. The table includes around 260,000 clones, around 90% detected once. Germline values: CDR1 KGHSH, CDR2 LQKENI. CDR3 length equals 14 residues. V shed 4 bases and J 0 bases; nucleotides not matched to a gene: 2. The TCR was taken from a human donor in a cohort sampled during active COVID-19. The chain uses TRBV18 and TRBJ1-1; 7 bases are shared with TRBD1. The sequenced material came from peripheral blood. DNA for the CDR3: TGTGCCAGCTCACTAGGGACAGTGAACACTGAAGCTTTCTTT. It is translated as CASSLGTVNTEAFF.